The 4 T cell receptor beta chains below all came from one sample that was sequenced in a study of blood T cell repertoires in COVID-19. The repertoire was sequenced with immunoSEQ multiplex PCR; TCRdb's copy has only in-frame clones and lacks some. The sample holds a few hundred thousand clones, 75% to 90% seen once. Sequencing was carried out using peripheral blood. These receptors came from a human donor in a cohort sampled during active COVID-19.

This clone showed up just once. The V call is TRBV2, the J call TRBJ2-7; 9 bases match TRBD1. This CDR3 spans 15 amino acids. V shed 8 bases and J 5 bases; nucleotides not matched to a gene: 13. Germline V gives CDR1 SNHLY, CDR2 FYNNEI. The CDR3 reads CASCLRGQGGNEQYF. DNA of the CDR3: TGTGCCAGCTGTCTCCGGGGACAGGGAGGCAACGAGCAGTACTTC.

Only one count was recorded for this clone. The chain is built from TRBV30 and TRBJ1-2; the D is unclear. Trimming shortened V by 3 bases and J by 0 bases, and 20 bases separated the two germline ends. The CDR3 length is 17 residues. The germline V gene has CDR1 GTSNPN and CDR2 SVGIG (reference sequence). The CDR3 bases are TGTGCCTGGAGGCAACTTGGACGGTCACTAGCTAACTATGGCTACACCTTC. It encodes CAWRQLGRSLANYGYTF.

This chain links TRBV24-1 with TRBJ1-2, with 8 bases identical to TRBD1. V trimming: 3 bases; J trimming: 4 bases; junction bases outside the gene matches: 3. Germline CDR1 reads KGHDR; CDR2 reads SFDVKD. CDR3 length: 14 amino acids. The CDR3 nucleotides are TGTGCCACCAGTGATCCTGGACAGGGCTATGGCTACACCTTC. This encodes CATSDPGQGYGYTF.

The gene calls are TRBV20-1 and TRBJ1-3; a possible D gene is TRBD1 (5 bases). V was trimmed by 3 bases and J by 0 bases, leaving 12 bases between them. The CDR3 covers 15 residues. The germline V gene encodes CDR1 DFQATT and CDR2 SNEGSKA (reference sequence). As DNA, the CDR3 is TGCAGTGCTAGTGAAAGACAGTTCTCTGGAAACACCATATATTTT. Translated: CSASERQFSGNTIYF.